The rows below give T cell receptor beta chains drawn from one sample of a study of shared clonotypes between healthy human individuals. Sequencing was performed with immunoSEQ multiplex PCR; in TCRdb, only in-frame clones are kept and a portion is missing. Counted here are around 2.1 million clones, 85% to 95% occurring once; the ten biggest clones make up over 1.5%. The sequenced sample was naive CD8+ T cells from PBMCs. These TCRs come from a man aged 18-30 years in good health. Some clones in this sample may be carry-over from other donors' samples. Both conserved end residues are part of each CDR3. A D gene is named only where the DNA matches it firmly. The size of a clone is reported for some rows only, either as once, few or many, or as a class for expanded clones.

TRBJ2-1 . TRBV7-9 TRBD1 CASRSGTAYNEQFF TGTGCCAGCAGGTCCGGGACAGCCTACAATGAGCAGTTCTTC
TRBJ2-1 . TRBV27 . CASSFEAYNEQFF TGTGCCAGCAGTTTCGAGGCCTACAATGAGCAGTTCTTC
TRBJ1-5 . TRBV13 TRBD1 CASSSGGDHAHF TGTGCCAGCAGCTCAGGGGGGGACCACGCGCATTTT
TRBJ2-5 . TRBV29-1 . CSVGGETQYF TGCAGCGTTGGAGGTGAGACCCAGTACTTC
TRBJ2-7 once TRBV4-1 . CASSQDLGRVAYEQYF TGCGCCAGCAGCCAAGATCTCGGGCGGGTGGCCTACGAGCAGTACTTC
TRBJ2-3 . TRBV4-1 TRBD1 CASSQEGTGVSTDTQYF TGCGCCAGCAGCCAAGAAGGAACAGGGGTCAGCACAGATACGCAGTATTTT
TRBJ1-2 . TRBV28 . CASSHQGPSYTF TGTGCCAGCAGTCACCAGGGACCCAGCTACACCTTC
TRBJ2-7 . TRBV5-4 . CASSRGPDYEQYF TGTGCCAGCAGCAGGGGACCGGACTACGAGCAGTACTTC
TRBJ1-1 . TRBV9 . CASSPGGGLTEAFF TGTGCCAGCAGTCCTGGCGGGGGGCTAACTGAAGCTTTCTTT
TRBJ2-1 . TRBV28 TRBD2 CASSLRTSGSYNEQFF TGTGCCAGCAGTTTGAGGACTAGCGGGAGCTACAATGAGCAGTTCTTC
TRBJ1-5 . TRBV7-9 TRBD1 CASSRTGVTDQPQHF TGTGCCAGCAGCCGGACAGGGGTCACCGATCAGCCCCAGCATTTT
TRBJ2-7 . TRBV28 TRBD1 CASSLLTGVEQYF TGTGCCAGCAGTTTATTAACAGGGGTTGAGCAGTACTTC
TRBJ1-2 . TRBV7-6 . CASSLEVNSYGYTF TGTGCCAGCAGCTTAGAAGTTAACTCTTATGGCTACACCTTC
TRBJ2-1 . TRBV28 . CASRDPLAPNGNEQFF TGTGCCAGCAGAGACCCCCTAGCGCCCAATGGGAATGAGCAGTTCTTC